What follows are 4 T cell receptor beta chains derived from one specimen sequenced in a study of graft-versus-host responses after intestinal transplantation. The assay was immunoSEQ multiplex PCR, and TCRdb's table has in-frame clones only and misses some. The repertoire consists of some 26,000 clones, with roughly 94% occurring once and the leading ten covering around 0.56%. Sequences were derived from PBMCs, sampled 156 days after intestinal transplant. The origin of the receptors is a human patient who received an intestinal transplant, so some T cells may come from the graft donor.

The sample holds one count of this clone. J is TRBJ1-2 and V is TRBV14, with D unclear. Germline CDR1 reads SGHDN; CDR2 reads FVKESK. Trimming left V 1 base short and J 4 bases short, with 10 bases between. CDR3 length: 14 residues. The CDR3 sequence: CASSQVVGGYGYTF. In DNA form, the CDR3 reads TGTGCCAGCAGCCAAGTCGTAGGTGGCTATGGCTACACCTTC. Looking up the rest from reference TRBV14 and TRBJ1-2 gives the full variable domain: EAGVTQFPSHSVIEKGQTVTLRCDPISGHDNLYWYRRVMGKEIKFLLHFVKESKQDESGMPNNRFLAERTGGTYSTLKVQPAELEDSGVYFCASSQVVGGYGYTFGSGTRLTVV.

CDR3 sequence reads: CASSQGAKQETQYF. The CDR3 nucleotides are TGCGCCAGCAGCCAAGGAGCCAAGCAAGAGACCCAGTACTTC. The gene calls are TRBV4-3 and TRBJ2-5; D is unclear. This CDR3 comprises 14 residues. The V gene's germline CDR1 is LGHNA and CDR2 YSLEER. Trimming pared 1 base from V and 2 bases from J, leaving 8 bases between.

The chain recombines TRBV19 with TRBJ1-2; D gene ambiguous. The V gene lost 9 bases and the J gene lost 5 bases, with 16 bases spanning the gap. The CDR3 consists of 13 residues. Germline V CDR1 and CDR2: LNHDA, SQIVND (reference sequence). The CDR3 coding sequence is TGTGCCAGCTCAGGAGACCTGGGGTATGGCTACACCTTC. It encodes CASSGDLGYGYTF.

This chain joins TRBV30 and TRBJ2-2; D is ambiguous. V was trimmed by 2 bases and J by 2 bases, leaving 6 bases between them. From germline, CDR1 is GTSNPN and CDR2 SVGIG (reference sequence). The CDR3 is 13 residues long. CDR3 region: CAWSPYNTGELFF. CDR3 DNA sequence: TGTGCCTGGAGTCCGTATAACACCGGGGAGCTGTTTTTT.